These 29 T cell receptor beta chains were all obtained from the same sample, sequenced in a study of blood T cell repertoires in COVID-19. Generated by immunoSEQ multiplex PCR, the TCRdb table keeps only in-frame clones and is missing some. The table records over 75,000 clones, approximately 83% of them present only once. Input material: peripheral blood. All receptors derive from a woman of 80 years or more with active or convalescent COVID-19.

The table lists this clone with a few counts. The chain links TRBV2 to TRBJ2-7; 7 bases line up with TRBD1. The germline V gene has CDR1 SNHLY and CDR2 FYNNEI. Trimming took 2 bases from V and 2 from J; bases not matched to a gene: 6. The CDR3 runs to 15 residues. CDR3 sequence reads: CASSELQGSAYEQYF. DNA for the CDR3: TGTGCCAGCAGTGAATTACAGGGGTCCGCCTACGAGCAGTACTTC.

This sequence joins TRBV5-1 and TRBJ2-2; 7 bases are shared with TRBD2. V was clipped by 1 base and J by 1 base; unmatched bases: 7. There are 17 residues in the CDR3. In germline, CDR1 is SGHRS, CDR2 YFSETQ. The CDR3 DNA follows: TGCGCCAGCAGCTTGAGCCTAGCGGCTATGAACACCGGGGAGCTGTTTTTT. Translating gives CASSLSLAAMNTGELFF.

This rearrangement joins TRBV24-1 to TRBJ2-5, with D possibly matching TRBD1 (7 bases). From germline, CDR1 is KGHDR and CDR2 SFDVKD. This CDR3 is built from 15 residues. Trimming took off 2 bases at V and 2 bases at J, with 11 bases between the two ends. DNA of the CDR3: TGTGCCACCAGTGATTCCAGGGGGGTTCAAGAGACCCAGTACTTC. It codes for CATSDSRGVQETQYF.

This chain links TRBV30 with TRBJ1-3; possibly TRBD1 for D (6 bases). Germline V gives CDR1 GTSNPN, CDR2 SVGIG (reference sequence). V lost 3 bases, J lost 4 bases, and 13 bases lay in between. This CDR3 is 14 amino acids long. The CDR3 DNA is TGTGCCTGGAGCGACGGGGGGCGCGGAAACACCATATATTTT. Its translation is CAWSDGGRGNTIYF. The full variable domain, rest sourced from reference TRBV30 and TRBJ1-3, is SQTIHQWPATLVQPVGSPLSLECTVEGTSNPNLYWYRQAAGRGLQLLFYSVGIGQISSEVPQNLSASRPQDRQFILSSKKLLLSDSGFYLCAWSDGGRGNTIYFGEGSWLTVV.

The chain has TRBV5-1 and TRBJ2-5; 14 bases match TRBD2. The V gene end was trimmed by 3 bases and the J gene end by 2 bases; junction bases not matched to a gene: 6. Germline values: CDR1 SGHRS, CDR2 YFSETQ. The CDR3 loop spans 17 amino acids. The CDR3 DNA follows: TGCGCCAGCAGCTCGGGACTAGCGGGAGTTCGGCAAGAGACCCAGTACTTC. This gives the protein CASSSGLAGVRQETQYF. Full variable domain (outside the CDR3, taken from reference TRBV5-1 and TRBJ2-5): KAGVTQTPRYLIKTRGQQVTLSCSPISGHRSVSWYQQTPGQGLQFLFEYFSETQRNKGNFPGRFSGRQFSNSRSEMNVSTLELGDSALYLCASSSGLAGVRQETQYFGPGTRLLVL.

The chain joins TRBV19 to TRBJ1-6; TRBD1 agrees at 8 bases. This CDR3 has 14 amino acids. With V trimmed by 6 bases and J by 7 bases, 5 bases remained unmatched. Germline CDR1 is LNHDA and CDR2 is SQIVND (reference sequence). The CDR3: CASSSDRANSPLHF. The CDR3 DNA is TGTGCCAGTAGCTCGGACAGGGCCAATTCACCCCTCCACTTT.

The chain combines TRBV29-1 with TRBJ2-7; possible D gene TRBD2, 7 bases. The germline V gene encodes CDR1 SQVTM and CDR2 ANQGSEA. The CDR3 consists of 16 residues. With 7 bases removed from V and 1 base from J, the gap between germline ends came to 23 bases. The CDR3 nucleotides are TGCAGCGCCCTGGGGGGGGCAGGGATATTTTCCTACGAGCAGTACTTC. Translating gives CSALGGAGIFSYEQYF.

The chain recombines TRBV18 with TRBJ2-7; 7 bases agree with TRBD2. This CDR3 is built from 14 residues. The V gene's germline CDR1 is KGHSH and CDR2 LQKENI. Trimming removed 3 bases from V and 1 base from J; junction bases left unmatched: 3. The CDR3 DNA reads TGTGCCAGCTCACCCTCGGGGGGATCCTACGAGCAGTACTTC. This encodes CASSPSGGSYEQYF.

The rearrangement joins TRBV5-1 to TRBJ1-2; maybe TRBD1 (6 bases). Looked up from germline, CDR1 is SGHRS and CDR2 is YFSETQ. Deletions cut 4 bases from V and 2 bases from J, with 15 bases between. The CDR3 extends over 15 amino acids. DNA for the CDR3: TGCGCCAGCAGCCCCAGGACAGACGGAAACTATGGCTACACCTTC. Protein: CASSPRTDGNYGYTF.

Only a few counts were recorded for this clone. The chain combines TRBV15 with TRBJ2-5; TRBD2 aligns across 11 bases. V was pared by 0 bases and J by 4 bases, with 1 base of the junction left unmatched. Germline CDR1 LNHNV, CDR2 YYDKDF (reference sequence). The length of the CDR3 is 15 residues. The CDR3 loop is CATSRDSGGAETQYF. The CDR3 region has the DNA TGTGCCACCAGCAGAGATAGCGGGGGGGCAGAGACCCAGTACTTC.

The rearrangement links TRBV7-3 to TRBJ2-3, with 7 bases identical to TRBD1. This CDR3 has 15 residues. The germline V gene encodes CDR1 SGHTA and CDR2 FQGTGA. V dropped 5 bases and J dropped 0; count of bases not matched to a gene: 5. CDR3 nucleotides: TGTGCCAGCAGCCCGGGACAGCCGAGCACAGATACGCAGTATTTT. This codes for CASSPGQPSTDTQYF. Complete variable domain (other parts from reference TRBV7-3 and TRBJ2-3): GAGVSQTPSNKVTEKGKYVELRCDPISGHTALYWYRQSLGQGPEFLIYFQGTGAADDSGLPNDRFFAVRPEGSVSTLKIQRTERGDSAVYLCASSPGQPSTDTQYFGPGTRLTVL.

The CDR3 loop reads CASGRGQGMSTEAFF. The CDR3 region has the DNA TGTGCCAGCGGCAGAGGACAGGGAATGAGCACTGAAGCTTTCTTT. The chain links TRBV2 to TRBJ1-1, with TRBD1 matching over 8 bases. J lost 4 bases, V lost 8 bases, and 12 bases had no gene match. The CDR3 extends over 15 amino acids. CDR1 and CDR2 from the germline V gene are SNHLY and FYNNEI.

The CDR3 coding sequence is TGTGCCAGCAGAACAGGGGACTATGGCTACACCTTC. Its protein product is CASRTGDYGYTF. The J gene is TRBJ1-2, the V gene TRBV28, with 7 bases that match TRBD1. Trimming took 6 bases from V and 3 from J; bases not matched to a gene: 1. The length of the CDR3 is 12 residues. Germline-derived CDR1 and CDR2 are MDHEN and SYDVKM.

The rearrangement links TRBV12-5 to TRBJ1-4; a weak D match, TRBD1 (6 bases). CDR3 length: 15 amino acids. Germline loops: CDR1 LGHNT, CDR2 FRNRAP. V was shortened by 4 bases and J by 5 bases, with 14 bases between the two germline ends. This chain's CDR3 is CASGSGGHGNEKLFF. The CDR3 bases are TGTGCTAGTGGTTCGGGGGGACACGGGAATGAAAAACTGTTTTTT.

The V call is TRBV9, the J call TRBJ2-3; TRBD2 matches 10 bases. Germline CDR1 SGDLS, CDR2 YYNGEE. V was pared by 0 bases and J by 2 bases, with 3 bases of the junction left unmatched. This CDR3 is built from 16 residues. The DNA for the CDR3 is TGTGCCAGCAGCGTAGGTGGACTAGCGGTCACAGATACGCAGTATTTT. Translating it yields CASSVGGLAVTDTQYF.

V usage is TRBV10-1 and J usage is TRBJ1-1; D is perhaps TRBD1 (5 bases). The CDR3 has 16 amino acids. Germline lookup yields CDR1 WNHNN and CDR2 SYGVQD (reference sequence). Trimming stripped 5 bases from V and 6 bases from J, with 22 bases between. CDR3 bases: TGCGCCAGCAGTCCCAGGGCAGGCCCGGGGGACCCTGAAGCTTTCTTT. Amino acids: CASSPRAGPGDPEAFF.

The rearrangement links TRBV15 to TRBJ2-1; no clear D. Trimming stripped 9 bases from V and 6 bases from J, with 15 bases between. The CDR3 totals 13 residues. Looked up from germline, CDR1 is LNHNV and CDR2 is YYDKDF (reference sequence). The CDR3 bases are TGTGCCACAAAGAGTCACAGCCGCAATGAGCAGTTCTTC. This sequence encodes CATKSHSRNEQFF.

This clone has only a few counts. V is TRBV28 and J is TRBJ1-5; D unclear. This CDR3 is 12 amino acids long. The V end lost 10 bases, the J end lost 4 bases, and 11 bases lay between the germline ends. CDR1 is MDHEN, CDR2 SYDVKM, per germline. The CDR3 loop is CATLQINQPQHF. The CDR3 bases are TGTGCCACGCTACAGATAAATCAGCCCCAGCATTTT. The whole variable domain, remainder taken from reference TRBV28 and TRBJ1-5, is DVKVTQSSRYLVKRTGEKVFLECVQDMDHENMFWYRQDPGLGLRLIYFSYDVKMKEKGDIPEGYSVSREKKERFSLILESASTNQTSMYLCATLQINQPQHFGDGTRLSIL.

V usage is TRBV7-2 and J usage is TRBJ1-2; 12 nucleotides agree with TRBD1. With 5 bases clipped from V and 4 bases from J, the junction kept 5 bases outside the gene matches. Germline V gene data show CDR1 as SGHTA and CDR2 as FQGNSA. The CDR3 is 15 residues long. CDR3 nucleotide sequence: TGTGCCAGCAGCCTCCGGGACAGGGGGCTCTATGGCTACACCTTC. Translation gives CASSLRDRGLYGYTF.

V is TRBV19 and J is TRBJ1-1; a weak D match, TRBD1 (5 bases). V was clipped by 1 base and J by 0 bases, with 9 bases between them. The CDR3 extends over 15 amino acids. Per the germline V gene, CDR1 is LNHDA and CDR2 is SQIVND (reference sequence). The CDR3 protein is CASSIVAGLNTEAFF. The CDR3, as DNA: TGTGCCAGTAGTATAGTGGCAGGGCTGAACACTGAAGCTTTCTTT.

Here the CDR3 DNA reads TGTGCCAGCAGCTTACCGGGACAGGAGACCTACGAGCAGTACTTC. Amino acid sequence: CASSLPGQETYEQYF. The chain has TRBV5-4 and TRBJ2-7, with 8 bases that match TRBD1. V gave up 2 bases and J gave up 2 bases; unmatched junction bases: 6. In germline, CDR1 is SGHNT, CDR2 YYREEE (reference sequence). The CDR3 loop spans 15 amino acids.

The chain joins TRBV4-2 to TRBJ2-3, with 13 bases matching TRBD2. Germline loops: CDR1 LGHNA, CDR2 YNFKEQ. V lost 0 bases and J lost 7; bases outside the gene matches: 16. The length of the CDR3 is 20 residues. The CDR3 loop is CASSQDFGGLAGWASNTQYF. CDR3 nucleotide sequence: TGTGCCAGCAGCCAAGATTTTGGGGGACTAGCGGGATGGGCTTCAAATACGCAGTATTTT.

The chain couples TRBV7-2 to TRBJ1-6; a possible D gene is TRBD1 (6 bases). Germline-derived CDR1 and CDR2 are SGHTA and FQGNSA. The ends were cut back, 6 bases at V and 7 bases at J, with 22 bases in the middle. The CDR3 loop spans 17 amino acids. Here the CDR3 DNA reads TGTGCCAGCAGTTCAGACTCGGGACACCAAATAAATTCACCCCTCCACTTT. This gives the protein CASSSDSGHQINSPLHF.

The J gene is TRBJ1-1, the V gene TRBV5-1; TRBD1 aligns across 8 bases. V lost 4 bases, J lost 4 bases, and 9 bases stayed unmatched. This CDR3 comprises 15 residues. Germline values: CDR1 SGHRS, CDR2 YFSETQ. CDR3 sequence reads: CASSTFGQGGTEAFF. CDR3 coding DNA: TGCGCCAGCAGCACTTTTGGACAGGGCGGCACTGAAGCTTTCTTT.

The rearrangement joins TRBV3-1 (or the pseudogene TRBV3-2) to TRBJ1-3; D ambiguous. Germline V gene data show CDR1 as LGHDT and CDR2 as YNNKEL (reference sequence). The CDR3 extends over 16 amino acids. V gave up 1 base and J gave up 4 bases, with 14 bases separating them. In DNA form, the CDR3 reads TGTGCCAGCAGCCAAGCGGTCTGGGCAGTCGGAAACACCATATATTTT. This gives the protein CASSQAVWAVGNTIYF.

The CDR3 nucleotides read TGTGCCAGTAGTCAGACGAGGTCCTATGGCTACACCTTC. Protein sequence: CASSQTRSYGYTF. The J gene is TRBJ1-2, the V gene TRBV19; D gene ambiguous. The V and J ends lost 5 bases and 4 bases respectively, with 11 bases between them. The CDR3 spans 13 residues. The germline gives CDR1 LNHDA, CDR2 SQIVND (reference sequence). The full variable domain, rest sourced from reference TRBV19 and TRBJ1-2, is DGGITQSPKYLFRKEGQNVTLSCEQNLNHDAMYWYRQDPGQGLRLIYYSQIVNDFQKGDIAEGYSVSREKKESFPLTVTSAQKNPTAFYLCASSQTRSYGYTFGSGTRLTVV.

This chain connects TRBV28 to TRBJ2-3, with D possibly TRBD2 on 7 matching bases. From germline, CDR1 is MDHEN and CDR2 SYDVKM. The CDR3 loop spans 17 amino acids. Between the trimmed V and J ends, which lost 5 bases and 1 base, there was a span of 19 bases. For the CDR3, the DNA is TGTGCCAGCAGTCATCGGGGGGCGGGAGCCCGCACAGATACGCAGTATTTT. It encodes CASSHRGAGARTDTQYF. Full variable domain (remainder filled in from reference TRBV28 and TRBJ2-3): DVKVTQSSRYLVKRTGEKVFLECVQDMDHENMFWYRQDPGLGLRLIYFSYDVKMKEKGDIPEGYSVSREKKERFSLILESASTNQTSMYLCASSHRGAGARTDTQYFGPGTRLTVL.

J is TRBJ1-2 and V is TRBV9, with D perhaps TRBD1 (6 bases). CDR1 and CDR2 (germline): SGDLS, YYNGEE. Between the trimmed V and J ends, which lost 0 bases and 4 bases, there was a span of 10 bases. There are 14 residues in the CDR3. This CDR3 reads CASSVDGRGYGYTF. As DNA, the CDR3 is TGTGCCAGCAGCGTAGATGGCAGGGGCTATGGCTACACCTTC.

The chain uses TRBV27 and TRBJ1-5; 8 bases line up with TRBD1. The CDR3 consists of 14 residues. Germline CDR1 MNHEY, CDR2 SMNVEV (reference sequence). Trimming at V came to 5 bases and at J to 3 bases, leaving 3 bases not matched to a gene. The CDR3 DNA sequence: TGTGCCAGCAGTCAGACAGGGGACAATCAGCCCCAGCATTTT. As protein: CASSQTGDNQPQHF.